Following are 23 T cell receptor beta chains from one sample sequenced in a study of beta chain features in type 1 diabetes. The study reverse transcribed the entire isolated RNA, so it sequenced expressed TCRB transcripts. TCRdb keeps only in-frame clones here, not all; method: immunoSEQ multiplex PCR. The sample shows roughly 310,000 clones, about 10% of them seen only once. Material for sequencing was naive CD4+ T cells from blood. These receptors were taken from a woman aged 30 to 39 in good health.

The chain carries TRBV4-3 and TRBJ2-2; 9 nucleotides line up with TRBD1. V was clipped by 2 bases and J by 7 bases; unmatched bases: 5. The CDR3 runs 15 residues. Germline CDR1 reads LGHNA; CDR2 reads YSLEER. The CDR3 nucleotides read TGCGCCAGCAGCCAAAGGACAGGGGACAACGGGGAGCTGTTTTTT. Encoded protein: CASSQRTGDNGELFF.

J is TRBJ1-5 and V is TRBV30; 7 positions agree with TRBD1. The V gene's germline CDR1 is GTSNPN and CDR2 SVGIG (reference sequence). Trimming at V came to 3 bases and at J to 0 bases, leaving 8 bases not matched to a gene. This CDR3 region has 16 residues. The CDR3 loop is CAWSPGTENSNQPQHF. CDR3 bases: TGTGCCTGGAGCCCTGGGACAGAGAATAGCAATCAGCCCCAGCATTTT.

The chain joins TRBV7-9 to TRBJ2-1, with a possible D match to TRBD2 (6 bases). This CDR3 has 14 residues. Per the germline V gene, CDR1 is SEHNR and CDR2 is FQNEAQ (reference sequence). Deletions cut 5 bases from V and 6 bases from J, with 14 bases between. In DNA, the CDR3 is TGTGCCAGCAGCCCGGGACTTACCACCAATGAGCAGTTCTTC. It yields the protein CASSPGLTTNEQFF. Drawing the rest from reference TRBV7-9 and TRBJ2-1, the complete variable domain is DTGVSQNPRHKITKRGQNVTFRCDPISEHNRLYWYRQTLGQGPEFLTYFQNEAQLEKSRLLSDRFSAERPKGSFSTLEIQRTEQGDSAMYLCASSPGLTTNEQFFGPGTRLTVL.

The chain recombines TRBV6-1 with TRBJ2-7; D might be TRBD1 (5 bases). V shed 2 bases and J shed 6 bases, with 8 bases lying between them. There are 12 residues in the CDR3. Germline values: CDR1 MNHNS, CDR2 SASEGT. The CDR3 nucleotides read TGTGCCAGCAGTGAAAGGCAGGGCGAGCAGTACTTC. The encoded protein is CASSERQGEQYF.

This clone appeared a few times. The chain has TRBV30 and TRBJ1-2, with TRBD1 as a possible D gene (5 bases). CDR3 size: 13 residues. V was clipped by 1 base and J by 7 bases, with 13 bases between them. Germline loops: CDR1 GTSNPN, CDR2 SVGIG (reference sequence). CDR3 nucleotide sequence: TGTGCCTGGAGTGGTGTAGGGGTTCGTGGCTACACCTTC. Amino acid sequence: CAWSGVGVRGYTF.

The sample holds a few counts of this clone. The rearrangement joins TRBV4-2 to TRBJ2-1; a weak D match, TRBD2 (6 bases). V gave up 4 bases and J gave up 5 bases, with 15 bases separating them. Germline assignment: CDR1 LGHNA and CDR2 YNFKEQ. The length of the CDR3 is 15 residues. CDR3 in DNA: TGTGCCAGCAGCCGAGCTATGGCTAGCGACAATGAGCAGTTCTTC. Protein: CASSRAMASDNEQFF.

The V call is TRBV25-1, the J call TRBJ2-1; the D gene is possibly TRBD2 (6 bases). In germline, CDR1 is MGHDK, CDR2 SYGVNS. The CDR3 consists of 16 residues. With 3 bases removed from V and 5 bases from J, the gap between germline ends came to 17 bases. The CDR3 loop is CASSDPENGGDNEQFF. In DNA, the CDR3 is TGTGCCAGCAGTGACCCCGAAAACGGAGGGGACAATGAGCAGTTCTTC.

The CDR3 spells CASSSTGQGEQYF. CDR3 DNA sequence: TGTGCCAGCAGCTCCACTGGACAGGGTGAGCAGTACTTC. The chain combines TRBV7-3 with TRBJ2-7, with 8 bases matching TRBD1. The CDR3 contains 13 residues. Germline V CDR1 and CDR2: SGHTA, FQGTGA. Unmatched junction bases numbered 6, after V lost 4 bases and J lost 7 bases.

This clone has just a few counts. This chain links TRBV25-1 with TRBJ2-1, with D perhaps matching TRBD1 (5 bases). Per germline, CDR1 MGHDK and CDR2 SYGVNS. Trimming removed 1 base from V and 3 bases from J, with 13 bases in between. The length of the CDR3 is 16 residues. CDR3 in amino acids: CASSESLDTRYNEQFF. CDR3 nucleotides: TGTGCCAGCAGTGAATCCTTGGACACACGCTACAATGAGCAGTTCTTC.

This clone turned up a few times. V gene TRBV7-2 combines with J gene TRBJ2-3; D might be TRBD1 (6 bases). Germline V lookup: CDR1 SGHTA, CDR2 FQGNSA. This CDR3 comprises 14 residues. V lost 4 bases, J lost 1 base, and 9 bases lay in between. The CDR3 loop is CASSSGQRTDTQYF. In DNA form, the CDR3 reads TGTGCCAGCAGCTCAGGACAGCGCACAGATACGCAGTATTTT.

This chain connects TRBV9 to TRBJ2-5; TRBD2 matches 11 bases. The ends lost 0 bases at V and 1 base at J; junction bases unmatched: 5. This CDR3 has 17 residues. The V gene's germline CDR1 is SGDLS and CDR2 YYNGEE. Here the CDR3 reads CASSVAGTSGFQETQYF. The CDR3 DNA follows: TGTGCCAGCAGCGTAGCTGGGACTAGCGGATTCCAAGAGACCCAGTACTTC.

This clone was found a few times. This rearrangement joins TRBV6-1 to TRBJ2-4; D not certain. There are 13 residues in the CDR3. Trimming pared 7 bases from V and 0 bases from J, leaving 7 bases between. CDR1 and CDR2 (germline): MNHNS, SASEGT. The CDR3 is CASMPGAKNIQYF. CDR3 coding DNA: TGTGCCAGCATGCCGGGAGCCAAAAACATTCAGTACTTC.

This chain links TRBV7-9 with TRBJ2-3; TRBD1 agrees at 8 bases. CDR3 length equals 14 residues. From germline, CDR1 is SEHNR and CDR2 FQNEAQ (reference sequence). V dropped 6 bases and J dropped 1; count of bases not matched to a gene: 3. The CDR3 reads CASSQTGGTDTQYF. CDR3 nucleotide sequence: TGTGCCAGCAGTCAGACAGGGGGCACAGATACGCAGTATTTT.

For the CDR3, the DNA is TGTGCCAGCAGCTTCAACGGTGCCTACAATGAGCAGTTCTTC. Protein product: CASSFNGAYNEQFF. The rearrangement joins TRBV5-4 to TRBJ2-1; D unresolved. Germline CDR1 is SGHNT and CDR2 is YYREEE (reference sequence). The CDR3 covers 14 residues. Between the trimmed V and J ends, which lost 2 bases and 2 bases, there was a span of 8 bases. Based on the CDR3 plus reference TRBV5-4 and TRBJ2-1, the full variable domain is ETGVTQSPTHLIKTRGQQVTLRCSSQSGHNTVSWYQQALGQGPQFIFQYYREEENGRGNFPPRFSGLQFPNYSSELNVNALELDDSALYLCASSFNGAYNEQFFGPGTRLTVL.

This clone was recorded a few times. The chain combines TRBV2 with TRBJ2-3; 7 nucleotides line up with TRBD1. CDR3 length equals 14 residues. CDR1 and CDR2 (germline): SNHLY, FYNNEI. V dropped 7 bases and J dropped 0; count of bases not matched to a gene: 4. DNA for the CDR3: TGTGCCAGCAAGGAACAGGGGAGCACAGATACGCAGTATTTT. Its protein product is CASKEQGSTDTQYF.

The rearrangement links TRBV9 to TRBJ2-3, with 7 bases identical to TRBD1. Germline V gene sequence: CDR1 SGDLS, CDR2 YYNGEE. V lost 3 bases, J lost 0 bases, and 10 bases stayed unmatched. The CDR3 contains 17 residues. CDR3 nucleotide sequence: TGTGCCAGCAGCGAAGAAGGGTGGGGACAGAGCACAGATACGCAGTATTTT. Encoded protein: CASSEEGWGQSTDTQYF.

A remark on this clone: This same CDR3 is encoded by further DNA sequences in the sample. This chain links TRBV30 with TRBJ2-1, with TRBD2 identical over 11 bases. The V gene end was trimmed by 3 bases and the J gene end by 16 bases; junction bases not matched to a gene: 11. The CDR3 spans 13 residues. Germline-derived CDR1 and CDR2 are GTSNPN and SVGIG (reference sequence). CDR3 in amino acids: CAWRIAGGRGQFF. CDR3 sequence (DNA): TGTGCCTGGAGGATAGCGGGAGGGCGTGGGCAATTCTTC.

The CDR3 DNA follows: TGCGCCAGCAGCCAAAGTTGGGTACGGGGCGAGCAGTACTTC. It codes for CASSQSWVRGEQYF. The rearrangement uses TRBV4-3 and TRBJ2-7; D might be TRBD2 (5 bases). The V and J ends lost 2 bases and 6 bases respectively, with 14 bases between them. CDR1 is LGHNA and CDR2 is YSLEER in the germline V gene. The CDR3 totals 14 residues.

V and J are TRBV18 and TRBJ1-1, with 8 bases fitting TRBD1. Germline V gives CDR1 KGHSH, CDR2 LQKENI. The V and J ends lost 2 bases and 6 bases, in that order; junction bases with no gene match: 2. The CDR3 has 13 residues. In DNA, the CDR3 is TGTGCCAGCTCACCAGACAGGGGCGCTGAAGCTTTCTTT. It encodes CASSPDRGAEAFF.

This rearrangement joins TRBV25-1 to TRBJ2-7, with D uncertain. The V gene's germline CDR1 is MGHDK and CDR2 SYGVNS. The CDR3 loop spans 14 amino acids. V was trimmed by 4 bases and J by 2 bases, leaving 12 bases between them. Here the CDR3 DNA reads TGTGCCAGCAGTGCCAGGTCGCTACCCTACGAGCAGTACTTC. It translates to CASSARSLPYEQYF.

This chain joins TRBV6-5 and TRBJ2-5; possibly TRBD1 for D (7 bases). Trimming removed 2 bases at V and 5 bases at J, with 12 bases between. Germline V gives CDR1 MNHEY, CDR2 SVGAGI. This CDR3 is built from 14 residues. The CDR3 sequence: CASSYETGRETQYF. For the CDR3, the DNA is TGTGCCAGCAGTTACGAGACAGGGAGGGAGACCCAGTACTTC.

This clone showed up just a few times. The rearrangement uses TRBV6-5 and TRBJ2-1; D might be TRBD2 (5 bases). Trimming removed 3 bases from V and 3 bases from J, with 6 bases in between. The CDR3 extends over 13 amino acids. CDR1 and CDR2 from the germline V gene are MNHEY and SVGAGI. The CDR3 reads CASSYRGYNEQFF. The CDR3 nucleotides are TGTGCCAGCAGTTATCGGGGCTACAATGAGCAGTTCTTC.

The chain joins TRBV30 to TRBJ1-5; D gene ambiguous. Between the trimmed V and J ends, which lost 2 bases and 0 bases, there was a span of 5 bases. Germline values: CDR1 GTSNPN, CDR2 SVGIG (reference sequence). This CDR3 spans 13 amino acids. This CDR3 is CAWSTDSNQPQHF. The CDR3 bases are TGTGCCTGGAGTACAGATAGCAATCAGCCCCAGCATTTT.